One and the same sample provided the 11 T cell receptor beta chains below, sequenced in a study of cytomegalovirus exposure and HLA in healthy donors (dated by TCRdb to 2017 to 2019). Library generation was performed with the immunoSEQ multiplex PCR assay. For the multiplex PCR, a mixture combining 60 forward primers for TCR Vbeta segments and 13 reverse primers for TCR Jbeta segments was used. TCRdb mirrors the immuneACCESS table, restricted to in-frame sequences. Some clones are absent from its copies; in checked studies, under half trace to an unresolved V gene, and the reason for the others is unknown. The table for this sample lists approximately 140,000 clones; 78% of them were counted only once. The ten top clones hold about 2.5% of the sample. Sequenced: PBMCs. The source of these receptors is a male donor in good health and CMV-seronegative.

This clone appeared a single time. The chain couples TRBV18 to TRBJ1-2; D is perhaps TRBD1 (5 bases). Between the trimmed V and J ends, which lost 3 bases and 6 bases, there was a span of 17 bases. Looked up from germline, CDR1 is KGHSH and CDR2 is LQKENI. This CDR3 has 15 residues. CDR3 protein: CASSPMTEASNGYTF. CDR3 nucleotide sequence: TGTGCCAGCTCACCGATGACAGAAGCCTCCAATGGCTACACCTTC.

V usage is TRBV7-9 and J usage is TRBJ2-1, with 15 positions matching TRBD2. Germline CDR1 is SEHNR and CDR2 is FQNEAQ (reference sequence). V lost 4 bases to trimming and J lost 16 bases; unmatched junction nucleotides: 8. The CDR3 totals 14 residues. This CDR3 reads CASSSPGLAGGEFF. As DNA, the CDR3 is TGTGCCAGCAGCTCTCCGGGACTAGCGGGGGGTGAATTCTTC.

CDR3 loop: CASRPWGFQETQYF. The DNA of the CDR3 is TGTGCCAGCAGGCCTTGGGGCTTCCAAGAGACCCAGTACTTC. The chain employs TRBV6-5 and TRBJ2-5, with D possibly TRBD1 on 5 matching bases. Germline CDR1 and CDR2: MNHEY and SVGAGI. The CDR3 extends over 14 amino acids. Between the trimmed V and J ends, which lost 6 bases and 1 base, there was a span of 12 bases.

With regard to this clone: The junction shows a germline mismatch at one end, possibly a read error. The J gene is TRBJ1-6, the V gene TRBV6-4; 10 bases map to TRBD1. CDR1 MRHNA and CDR2 SNTAGT come from the germline V gene. The CDR3 totals 15 residues. CDR3 bases: TGTTCCAGCAGTGACTCGACAGGGGGCAATTCACCCCTCCACTTT. It translates to CSSSDSTGGNSPLHF.

The chain has TRBV10-3 and TRBJ2-3, with D perhaps matching TRBD2 (7 bases). The CDR3 is 12 amino acids. Germline assignment: CDR1 ENHRY and CDR2 SYGVKD. Deletions cut 11 bases from V and 0 bases from J, with 9 bases between. The CDR3 coding sequence is TGTGCCGCGGGGGCTAGCACAGATACGCAGTATTTT. It specifies CAAGASTDTQYF.

The chain carries TRBV6-1 and TRBJ2-7; the D gene is possibly TRBD1 (5 bases). The V gene's germline CDR1 is MNHNS and CDR2 SASEGT. The CDR3 runs 14 residues. V gave up 5 bases and J gave up 2 bases, with 13 bases separating them. The CDR3 bases are TGTGCCAGCAGTTATTCCAGACAGACCTACGAGCAGTACTTC. It encodes CASSYSRQTYEQYF.

This rearrangement joins TRBV5-1 to TRBJ2-5; 9 bases line up with TRBD2. The CDR3 loop spans 16 amino acids. Germline V lookup: CDR1 SGHRS, CDR2 YFSETQ. The ends lost 0 bases at V and 5 bases at J; junction bases unmatched: 8. The CDR3 is CASSLASGLAGETQYF. The DNA for the CDR3 is TGCGCCAGCAGCTTGGCCTCGGGACTAGCAGGGGAGACCCAGTACTTC.

The chain recombines TRBV27 with TRBJ1-2; 8 bases fit TRBD1. The germline CDR1 and CDR2 sequences are MNHEY and SMNVEV (reference sequence). V gave up 5 bases and J gave up 4 bases; unmatched junction bases: 3. The CDR3 runs 13 residues. The CDR3 region is CASSAGQVYGYTF. The CDR3 DNA is TGTGCCAGCAGTGCGGGACAGGTCTATGGCTACACCTTC.

The chain couples TRBV29-1 to TRBJ2-5, with D possibly TRBD2 on 5 matching bases. The CDR3 length is 11 residues. The germline CDR1 and CDR2 sequences are SQVTM and ANQGSEA. Trimming cost V 6 bases and J 2 bases, with 7 bases left between them. CDR3 DNA: TGCAGCGTCCCGGGACAAGAGACCCAGTACTTC. This encodes CSVPGQETQYF.

This chain links TRBV7-2 with TRBJ1-5; D is unclear. The germline CDR1 and CDR2 sequences are SGHTA and FQGNSA. V dropped 0 bases and J dropped 6 bases, with 12 bases sitting between them. The CDR3 runs 15 residues. The CDR3 DNA is TGTGCCAGCAGCTTAGCGTGGGGAGGGAGTCAGCCCCAGCATTTT. As protein: CASSLAWGGSQPQHF.

For the CDR3, the DNA is TGTGCCAGCAGTAATTCCGGGTCGAACACTGAAGCTTTCTTT. This gives the protein CASSNSGSNTEAFF. The chain combines TRBV28 with TRBJ1-1; no firm D call. Germline V gene lookup returns CDR1 MDHEN and CDR2 SYDVKM. This CDR3 region has 14 residues. Trimming shortened V by 5 bases and J by 1 base, and 11 bases separated the two germline ends.